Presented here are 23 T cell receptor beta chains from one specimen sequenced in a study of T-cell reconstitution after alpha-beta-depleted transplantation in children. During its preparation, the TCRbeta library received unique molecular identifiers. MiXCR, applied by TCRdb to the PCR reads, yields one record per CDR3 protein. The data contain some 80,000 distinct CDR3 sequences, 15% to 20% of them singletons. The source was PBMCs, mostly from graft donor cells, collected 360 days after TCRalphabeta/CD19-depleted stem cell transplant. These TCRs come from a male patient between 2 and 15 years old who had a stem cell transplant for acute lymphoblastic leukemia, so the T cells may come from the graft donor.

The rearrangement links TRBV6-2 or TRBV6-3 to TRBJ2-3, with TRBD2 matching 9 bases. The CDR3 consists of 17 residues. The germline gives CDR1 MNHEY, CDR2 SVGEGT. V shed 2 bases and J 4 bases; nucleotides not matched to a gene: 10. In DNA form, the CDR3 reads TGTGCCAGCAGTTACAACTTAGGGACTAGCTATCCAGATACGCAGTATTTT. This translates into CASSYNLGTSYPDTQYF.

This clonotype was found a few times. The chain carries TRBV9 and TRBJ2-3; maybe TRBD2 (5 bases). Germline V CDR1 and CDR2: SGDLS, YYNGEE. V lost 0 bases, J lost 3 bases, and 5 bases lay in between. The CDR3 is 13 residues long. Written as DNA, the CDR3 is TGTGCCAGCAGCGTAGCGGGAACAGATACGCAGTATTTT. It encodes CASSVAGTDTQYF. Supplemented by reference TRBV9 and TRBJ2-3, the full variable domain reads DSGVTQTPKHLITATGQRVTLRCSPRSGDLSVYWYQQSLDQGLQFLIQYYNGEERAKGNILERFSAQQFPDLHSELNLSSLELGDSALYFCASSVAGTDTQYFGPGTRLTVL.

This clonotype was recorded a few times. As DNA, the CDR3 is TGTGCCAGCAGTCGCTGGCCCCCCGGGGAGCTGTTTTTT. As protein: CASSRWPPGELFF. The chain has TRBV6-1 and TRBJ2-2; unclear D gene. Between the trimmed V and J ends, which lost 5 bases and 6 bases, there was a span of 10 bases. Germline CDR1 is MNHNS and CDR2 is SASEGT. The CDR3 covers 13 residues.

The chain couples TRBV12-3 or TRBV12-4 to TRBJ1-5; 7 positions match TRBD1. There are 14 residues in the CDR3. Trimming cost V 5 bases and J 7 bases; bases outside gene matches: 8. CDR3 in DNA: TGTGCCAGCAGTCTCCAGGGGGGCTACCAGCCCCAGCATTTT. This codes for CASSLQGGYQPQHF.

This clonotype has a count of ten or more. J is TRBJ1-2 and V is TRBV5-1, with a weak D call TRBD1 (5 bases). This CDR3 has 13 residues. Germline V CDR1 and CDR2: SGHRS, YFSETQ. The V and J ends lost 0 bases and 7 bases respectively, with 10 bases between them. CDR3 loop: CASSLDQGLGYTF. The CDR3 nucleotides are TGCGCCAGCAGCTTGGATCAGGGACTTGGCTACACCTTC.

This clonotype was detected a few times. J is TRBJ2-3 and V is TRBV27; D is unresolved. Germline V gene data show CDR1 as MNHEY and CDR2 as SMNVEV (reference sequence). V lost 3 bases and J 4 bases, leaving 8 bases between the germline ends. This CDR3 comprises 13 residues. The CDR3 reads CASSFFVADTQYF. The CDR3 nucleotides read TGTGCCAGCAGTTTTTTTGTGGCAGATACGCAGTATTTT.

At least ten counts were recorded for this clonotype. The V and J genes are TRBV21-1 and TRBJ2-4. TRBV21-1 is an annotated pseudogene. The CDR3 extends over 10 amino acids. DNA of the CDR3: TGTGCCAGCAGACTCGACATTCAGTACTTC. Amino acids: CASRLDIQYF.

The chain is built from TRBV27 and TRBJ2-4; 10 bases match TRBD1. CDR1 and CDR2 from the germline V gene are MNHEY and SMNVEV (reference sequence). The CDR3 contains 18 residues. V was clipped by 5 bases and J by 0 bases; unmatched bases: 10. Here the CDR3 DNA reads TGTGCCAGCAGTCCGGGGACAGGGGCAGCCCTAGCCAAAAACATTCAGTACTTC. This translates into CASSPGTGAALAKNIQYF.

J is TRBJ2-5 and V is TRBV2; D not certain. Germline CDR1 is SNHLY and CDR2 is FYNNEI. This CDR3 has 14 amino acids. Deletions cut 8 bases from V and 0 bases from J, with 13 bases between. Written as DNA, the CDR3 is TGTGCCAGCCCGAAGGACGGCTACCAAGAGACCCAGTACTTC. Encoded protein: CASPKDGYQETQYF. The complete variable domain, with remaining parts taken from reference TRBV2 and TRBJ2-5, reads EPEVTQTPSHQVTQMGQEVILRCVPISNHLYFYWYRQILGQKVEFLVSFYNNEISEKSEIFDDQFSVERPDGSNFTLKIRSTKLEDSAMYFCASPKDGYQETQYFGPGTRLLVL.

CDR3 region: CASSAPGQPSGRTDTQYF. The CDR3 coding sequence is TGCGCCAGCAGCGCACCGGGACAGCCCAGCGGGAGAACAGATACGCAGTATTTT. The rearrangement links TRBV5-1 to TRBJ2-3, with a weak D call TRBD2 (8 bases). This CDR3 has 18 residues. The V and J ends lost 4 bases and 3 bases respectively, with 24 bases between them. Germline V lookup: CDR1 SGHRS, CDR2 YFSETQ.

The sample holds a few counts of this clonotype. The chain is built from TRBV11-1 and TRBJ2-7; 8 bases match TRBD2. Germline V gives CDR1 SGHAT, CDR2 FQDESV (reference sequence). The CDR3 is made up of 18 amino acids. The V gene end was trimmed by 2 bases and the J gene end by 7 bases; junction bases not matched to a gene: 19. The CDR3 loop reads CASSLMLPPGLGNGEQYF. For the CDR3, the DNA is TGTGCCAGCAGCTTAATGCTTCCCCCGGGACTAGGGAACGGTGAGCAGTACTTC.

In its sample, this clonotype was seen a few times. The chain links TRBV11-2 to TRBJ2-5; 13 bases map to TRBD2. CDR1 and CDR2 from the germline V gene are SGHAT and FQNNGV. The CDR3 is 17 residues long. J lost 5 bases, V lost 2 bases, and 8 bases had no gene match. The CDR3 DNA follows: TGTGCCAGCAGCTTACGGACTAGCGGGAGAGTGGGGGAGACCCAGTACTTC. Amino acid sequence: CASSLRTSGRVGETQYF.

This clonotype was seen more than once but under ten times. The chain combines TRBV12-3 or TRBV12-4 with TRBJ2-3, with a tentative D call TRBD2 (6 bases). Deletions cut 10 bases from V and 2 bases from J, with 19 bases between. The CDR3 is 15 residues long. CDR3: CATRRREIVTDTQYF. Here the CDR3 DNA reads TGTGCCACCAGGCGGAGGGAGATCGTCACAGATACGCAGTATTTT.

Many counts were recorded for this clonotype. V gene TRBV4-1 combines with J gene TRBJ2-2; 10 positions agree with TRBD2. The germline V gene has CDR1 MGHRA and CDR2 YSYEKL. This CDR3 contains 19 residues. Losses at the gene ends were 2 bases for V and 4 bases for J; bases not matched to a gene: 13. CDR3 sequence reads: CASSQMFWTSGRVTGELFF. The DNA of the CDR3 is TGCGCCAGCAGCCAAATGTTCTGGACTAGCGGCCGGGTCACCGGGGAGCTGTTTTTT.

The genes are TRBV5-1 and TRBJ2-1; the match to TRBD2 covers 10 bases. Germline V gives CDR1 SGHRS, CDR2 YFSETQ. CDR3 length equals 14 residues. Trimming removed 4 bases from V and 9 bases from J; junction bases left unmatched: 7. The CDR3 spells CASSLEREGGEQFF. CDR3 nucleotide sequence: TGCGCCAGCAGCCTGGAGCGGGAGGGGGGTGAGCAGTTCTTC.

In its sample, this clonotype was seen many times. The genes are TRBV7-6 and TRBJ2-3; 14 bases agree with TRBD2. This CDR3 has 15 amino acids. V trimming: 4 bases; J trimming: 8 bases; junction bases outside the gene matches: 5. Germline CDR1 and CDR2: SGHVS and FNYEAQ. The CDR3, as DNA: TGTGCCAGCAGCTCTGGACTAGCGGGAGGCGGTACGCAGTATTTT. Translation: CASSSGLAGGGTQYF.

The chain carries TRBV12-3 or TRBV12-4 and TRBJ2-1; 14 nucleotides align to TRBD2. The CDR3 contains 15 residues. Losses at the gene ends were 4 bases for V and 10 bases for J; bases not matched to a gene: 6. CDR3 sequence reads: CASSSWGLAGVEQFF. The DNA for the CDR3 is TGTGCCAGCAGTTCATGGGGACTAGCGGGAGTCGAGCAGTTCTTC.

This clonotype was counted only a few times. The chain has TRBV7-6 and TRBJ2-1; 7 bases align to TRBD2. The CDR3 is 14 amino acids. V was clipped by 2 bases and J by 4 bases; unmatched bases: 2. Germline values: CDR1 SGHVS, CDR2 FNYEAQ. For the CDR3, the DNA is TGTGCCAGCAGCTTAACAGCGGGGTACAATGAGCAGTTCTTC. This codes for CASSLTAGYNEQFF.

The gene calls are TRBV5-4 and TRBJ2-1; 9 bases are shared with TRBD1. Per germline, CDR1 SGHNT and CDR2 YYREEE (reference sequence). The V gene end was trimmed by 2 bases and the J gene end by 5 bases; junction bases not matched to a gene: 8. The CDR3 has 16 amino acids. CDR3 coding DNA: TGTGCCAGCAGCTTCTGGGACAGGGCGTATCACAATGAGCAGTTCTTC. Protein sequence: CASSFWDRAYHNEQFF.

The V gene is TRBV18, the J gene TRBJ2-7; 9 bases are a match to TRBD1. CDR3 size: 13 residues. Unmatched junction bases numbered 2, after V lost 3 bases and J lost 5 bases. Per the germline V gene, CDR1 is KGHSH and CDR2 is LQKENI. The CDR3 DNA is TGTGCCAGCTCACCGGGACAGGGAAACGAGCAGTACTTC. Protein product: CASSPGQGNEQYF.

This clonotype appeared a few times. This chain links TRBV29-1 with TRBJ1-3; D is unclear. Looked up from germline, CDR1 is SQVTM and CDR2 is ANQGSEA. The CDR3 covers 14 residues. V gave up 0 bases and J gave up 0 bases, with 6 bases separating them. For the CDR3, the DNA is TGCAGCGTTGAAGACACCTTCTCTGGAAACACCATATATTTT. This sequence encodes CSVEDTFSGNTIYF.

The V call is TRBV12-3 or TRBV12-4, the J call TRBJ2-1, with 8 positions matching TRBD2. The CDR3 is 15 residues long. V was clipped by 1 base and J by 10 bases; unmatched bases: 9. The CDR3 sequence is CASSLGDLAGKEQFF. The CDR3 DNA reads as TGTGCCAGCAGTTTAGGTGATCTAGCGGGTAAAGAGCAGTTCTTC.

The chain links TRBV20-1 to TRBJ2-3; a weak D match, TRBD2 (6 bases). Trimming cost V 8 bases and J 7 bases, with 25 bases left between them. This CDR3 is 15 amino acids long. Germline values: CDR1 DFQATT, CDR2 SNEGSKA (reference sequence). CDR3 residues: CSTWAPSGVLYTQYF. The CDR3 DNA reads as TGCAGTACTTGGGCTCCCTCGGGAGTGCTATATACGCAGTATTTT.